This note documents a single T cell receptor (beta chain) sequence. Original analysis: Nucleated cell number was recorded as an estimate derived from reference gene primer amplification. Clones were sequenced by immunoSEQ multiplex PCR, and TCRdb holds only the in-frame ones, with some missing. That table supplies the V and J calls and clone size; D and trimming were determined from the DNA. The sample lists some 5,900 clones; 85% to 90% were seen once. Germline V gene lookup returns CDR1 ENHRY and CDR2 SYGVKD. V was cut by 6 bases and J by 6 bases, with 11 bases left in between. The CDR3 is 12 residues long. This entry is derived from a study of blood T cell repertoires in COVID-19. Study-wide background: COVID-19 samples from acute and convalescent phases originated in the United States, Italy and Spain.

This receptor was obtained from a human donor in a cohort sampled during active COVID-19. The J gene is TRBJ1-2, the V gene TRBV10-3; no reliable D call. The sample consisted of peripheral blood. CDR3 DNA: TGTGCCATCAGCAGGATGAAAGATGGCTACACCTTC. This encodes CAISRMKDGYTF.